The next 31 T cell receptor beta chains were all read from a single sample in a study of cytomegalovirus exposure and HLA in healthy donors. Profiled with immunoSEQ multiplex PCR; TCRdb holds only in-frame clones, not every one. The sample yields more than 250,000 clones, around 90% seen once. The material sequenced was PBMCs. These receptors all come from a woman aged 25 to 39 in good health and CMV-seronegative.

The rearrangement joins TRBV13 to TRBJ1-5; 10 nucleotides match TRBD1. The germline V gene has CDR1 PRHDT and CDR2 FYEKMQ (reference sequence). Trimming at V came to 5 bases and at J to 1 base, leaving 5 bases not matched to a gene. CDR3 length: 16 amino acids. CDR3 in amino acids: CASSQRTGGSNQPQHF. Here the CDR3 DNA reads TGTGCCAGCAGCCAAAGGACAGGGGGGAGCAATCAGCCCCAGCATTTT.

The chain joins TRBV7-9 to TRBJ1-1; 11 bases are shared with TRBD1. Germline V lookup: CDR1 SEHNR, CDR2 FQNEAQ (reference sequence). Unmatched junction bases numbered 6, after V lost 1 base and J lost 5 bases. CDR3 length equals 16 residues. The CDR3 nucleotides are TGTGCCAGCAGCTTAGGGGCCGGGACAGGGGGGACTGAAGCTTTCTTT. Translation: CASSLGAGTGGTEAFF.

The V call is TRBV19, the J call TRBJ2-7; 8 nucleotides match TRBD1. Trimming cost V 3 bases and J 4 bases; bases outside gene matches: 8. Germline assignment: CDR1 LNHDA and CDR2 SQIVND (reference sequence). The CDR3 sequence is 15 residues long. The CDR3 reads CASSIGPGGEYEQYF. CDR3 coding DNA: TGTGCCAGTAGTATTGGGCCAGGGGGCGAATACGAGCAGTACTTC.

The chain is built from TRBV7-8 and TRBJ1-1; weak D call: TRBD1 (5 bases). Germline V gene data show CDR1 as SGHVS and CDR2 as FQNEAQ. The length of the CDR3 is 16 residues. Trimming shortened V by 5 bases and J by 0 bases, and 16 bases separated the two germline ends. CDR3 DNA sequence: TGTGCCAGCAGCACCGGGACCCAGAACATGAACACTGAAGCTTTCTTT. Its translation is CASSTGTQNMNTEAFF.

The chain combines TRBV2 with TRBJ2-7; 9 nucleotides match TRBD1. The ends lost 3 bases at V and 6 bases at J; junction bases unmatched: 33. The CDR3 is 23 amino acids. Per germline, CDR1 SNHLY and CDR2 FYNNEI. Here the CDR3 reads CASSEEDRGSPLAASAFVFEQYF. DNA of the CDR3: TGTGCCAGCAGTGAGGAGGACAGGGGATCCCCTCTAGCGGCCTCCGCCTTTGTTTTCGAGCAGTACTTC.

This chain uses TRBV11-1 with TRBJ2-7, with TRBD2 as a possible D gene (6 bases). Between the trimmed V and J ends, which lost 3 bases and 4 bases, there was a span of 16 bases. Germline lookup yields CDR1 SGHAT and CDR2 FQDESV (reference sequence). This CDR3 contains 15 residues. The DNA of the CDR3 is TGTGCCAGCAGCTTTCATACGGGAGCCTCGTACGAGCAGTACTTC. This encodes CASSFHTGASYEQYF.

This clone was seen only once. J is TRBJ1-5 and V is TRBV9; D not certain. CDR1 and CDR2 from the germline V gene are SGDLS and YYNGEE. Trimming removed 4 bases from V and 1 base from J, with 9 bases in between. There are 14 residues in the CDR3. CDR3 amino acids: CASSPLGSNQPQHF. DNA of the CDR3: TGTGCCAGCAGCCCCTTGGGGAGCAATCAGCCCCAGCATTTT.

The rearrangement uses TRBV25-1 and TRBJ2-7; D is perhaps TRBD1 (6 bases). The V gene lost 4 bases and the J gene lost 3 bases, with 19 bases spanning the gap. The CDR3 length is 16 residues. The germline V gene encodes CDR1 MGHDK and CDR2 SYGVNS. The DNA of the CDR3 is TGTGCCAGCAGTGGCTCCGGTGGCAGGGGCCGCTACGAGCAGTACTTC. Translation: CASSGSGGRGRYEQYF.

The CDR3 bases are TGTGCCAGCAGCTCGCCGGTAGGAGAGACCCAGTACTTC. It yields the protein CASSSPVGETQYF. The V call is TRBV5-6, the J call TRBJ2-5; no clear D gene. The CDR3 consists of 13 residues. The V end was cut by 3 bases, the J end by 4 bases, with 10 bases between. CDR1 and CDR2 (germline): SGHDT, YYEEEE.

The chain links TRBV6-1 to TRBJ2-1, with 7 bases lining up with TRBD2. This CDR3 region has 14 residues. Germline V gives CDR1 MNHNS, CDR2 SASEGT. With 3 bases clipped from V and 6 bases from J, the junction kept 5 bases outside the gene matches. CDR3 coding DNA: TGTGCCAGCAGTGATCGGGAGGAGTTCAATGAGCAGTTCTTC. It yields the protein CASSDREEFNEQFF.

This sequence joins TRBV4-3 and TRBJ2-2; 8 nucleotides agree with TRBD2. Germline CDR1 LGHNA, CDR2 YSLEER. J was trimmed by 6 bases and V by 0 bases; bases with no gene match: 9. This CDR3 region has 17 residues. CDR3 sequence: CASSQEYSGGPSGELFF. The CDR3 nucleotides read TGCGCCAGCAGCCAAGAATATTCGGGAGGGCCCTCCGGGGAGCTGTTTTTT.

The CDR3 loop reads CASSPLGNTGELFF. As DNA, the CDR3 is TGTGCCAGCAGCCCCTTGGGGAACACCGGGGAGCTGTTTTTT. The chain recombines TRBV7-3 with TRBJ2-2; D is unresolved. Per the germline V gene, CDR1 is SGHTA and CDR2 is FQGTGA. CDR3 length equals 14 residues. V was cut by 5 bases and J by 1 base, with 8 bases left in between.

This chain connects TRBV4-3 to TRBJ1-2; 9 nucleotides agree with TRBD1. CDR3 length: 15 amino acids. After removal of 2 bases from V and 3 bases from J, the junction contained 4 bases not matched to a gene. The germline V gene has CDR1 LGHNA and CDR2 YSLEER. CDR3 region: CASSQTRTGDYGYTF. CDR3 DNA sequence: TGCGCCAGCAGCCAAACCCGGACAGGGGACTATGGCTACACCTTC.

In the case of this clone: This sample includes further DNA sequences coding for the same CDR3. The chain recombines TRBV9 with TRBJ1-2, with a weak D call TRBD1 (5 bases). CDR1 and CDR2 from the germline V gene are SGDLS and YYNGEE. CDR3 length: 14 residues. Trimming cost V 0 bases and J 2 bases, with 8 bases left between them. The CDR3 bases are TGTGCCAGCAGCGTAGGAACAGGAAACTATGGCTACACCTTC. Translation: CASSVGTGNYGYTF. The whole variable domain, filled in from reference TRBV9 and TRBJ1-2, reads DSGVTQTPKHLITATGQRVTLRCSPRSGDLSVYWYQQSLDQGLQFLIQYYNGEERAKGNILERFSAQQFPDLHSELNLSSLELGDSALYFCASSVGTGNYGYTFGSGTRLTVV.

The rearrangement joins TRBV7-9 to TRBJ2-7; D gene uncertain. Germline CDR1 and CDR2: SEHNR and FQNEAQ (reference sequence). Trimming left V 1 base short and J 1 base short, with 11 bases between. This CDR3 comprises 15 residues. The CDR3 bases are TGTGCCAGCAGCTTAGGGTCAGAGCAATCCTACGAGCAGTACTTC. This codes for CASSLGSEQSYEQYF.

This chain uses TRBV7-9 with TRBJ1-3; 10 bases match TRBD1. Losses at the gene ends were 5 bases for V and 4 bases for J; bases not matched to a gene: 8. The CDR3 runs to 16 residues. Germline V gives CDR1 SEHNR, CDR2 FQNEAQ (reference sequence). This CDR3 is CASSTRQGAPGNTIYF. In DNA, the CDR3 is TGTGCCAGCAGCACCCGACAGGGGGCGCCCGGAAACACCATATATTTT.

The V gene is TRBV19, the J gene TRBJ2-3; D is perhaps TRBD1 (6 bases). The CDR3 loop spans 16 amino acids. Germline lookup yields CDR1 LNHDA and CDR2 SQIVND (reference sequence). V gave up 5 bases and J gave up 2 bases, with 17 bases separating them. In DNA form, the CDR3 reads TGTGCCAGTAGTTTTGGGCCAGGGGTCTCCACAGATACGCAGTATTTT. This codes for CASSFGPGVSTDTQYF. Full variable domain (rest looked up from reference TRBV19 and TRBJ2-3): DGGITQSPKYLFRKEGQNVTLSCEQNLNHDAMYWYRQDPGQGLRLIYYSQIVNDFQKGDIAEGYSVSREKKESFPLTVTSAQKNPTAFYLCASSFGPGVSTDTQYFGPGTRLTVL.

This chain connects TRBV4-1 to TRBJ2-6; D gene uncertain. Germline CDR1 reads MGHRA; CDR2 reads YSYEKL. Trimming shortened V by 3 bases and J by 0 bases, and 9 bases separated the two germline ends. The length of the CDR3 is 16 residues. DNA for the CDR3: TGCGCCAGCAGCCACCCCAGAAGCTCTGGGGCCAACGTCCTGACTTTC. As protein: CASSHPRSSGANVLTF.

CDR3 protein: CATSRGPPAREQFF. CDR3 nucleotides: TGTGCCACCAGCAGAGGCCCACCCGCGAGGGAGCAGTTCTTC. The chain carries TRBV15 and TRBJ2-1; D uncertain. The CDR3 sequence is 14 residues long. Deletions cut 1 base from V and 10 bases from J, with 14 bases between. Germline values: CDR1 LNHNV, CDR2 YYDKDF (reference sequence).

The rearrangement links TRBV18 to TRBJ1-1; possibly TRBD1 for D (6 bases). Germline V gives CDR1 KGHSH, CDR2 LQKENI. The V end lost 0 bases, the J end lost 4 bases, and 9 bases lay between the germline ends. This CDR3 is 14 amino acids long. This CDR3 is CASSPPLRGTEAFF. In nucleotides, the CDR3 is TGTGCCAGCTCACCACCCCTCAGGGGCACTGAAGCTTTCTTT.

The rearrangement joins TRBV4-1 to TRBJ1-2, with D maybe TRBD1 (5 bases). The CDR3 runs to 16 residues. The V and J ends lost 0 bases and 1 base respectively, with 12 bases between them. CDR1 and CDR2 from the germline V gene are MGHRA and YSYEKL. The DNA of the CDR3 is TGCGCCAGCAGCCAAGATGGGGCAGCCGTTAACTATGGCTACACCTTC. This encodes CASSQDGAAVNYGYTF.

The CDR3 coding sequence is TGCAGTGCCTTACTAGACCTTGAGCAGTTCTTC. It is translated as CSALLDLEQFF. V usage is TRBV20-1 and J usage is TRBJ2-1; perhaps TRBD2 as D (5 bases). Germline V gene lookup returns CDR1 DFQATT and CDR2 SNEGSKA (reference sequence). Trimming shortened V by 6 bases and J by 9 bases, and 12 bases separated the two germline ends. The CDR3 totals 11 residues.

The CDR3 coding sequence is TGTGCCAGCAGAGTTGGAGGGGGGGGCTACAATGAGCAGTTCTTC. Its protein product is CASRVGGGGYNEQFF. The chain uses TRBV6-5 and TRBJ2-1, with D maybe TRBD2 (7 bases). V dropped 6 bases and J dropped 3 bases, with 15 bases sitting between them. This CDR3 spans 15 amino acids. Germline-derived CDR1 and CDR2 are MNHEY and SVGAGI.

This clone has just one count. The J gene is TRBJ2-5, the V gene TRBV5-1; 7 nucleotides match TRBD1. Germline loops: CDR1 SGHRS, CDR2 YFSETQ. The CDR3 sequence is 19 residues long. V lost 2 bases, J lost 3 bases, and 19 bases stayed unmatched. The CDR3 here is CASSFFGTAVATSKETQYF. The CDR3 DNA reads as TGCGCCAGCAGCTTCTTTGGGACAGCGGTGGCTACCTCTAAAGAGACCCAGTACTTC.

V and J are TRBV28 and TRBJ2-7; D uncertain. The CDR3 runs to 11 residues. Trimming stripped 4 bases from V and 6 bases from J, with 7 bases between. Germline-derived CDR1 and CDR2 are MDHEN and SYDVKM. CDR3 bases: TGTGCCAGCAGTTGGGGTCCCGAGCAGTACTTC. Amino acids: CASSWGPEQYF.

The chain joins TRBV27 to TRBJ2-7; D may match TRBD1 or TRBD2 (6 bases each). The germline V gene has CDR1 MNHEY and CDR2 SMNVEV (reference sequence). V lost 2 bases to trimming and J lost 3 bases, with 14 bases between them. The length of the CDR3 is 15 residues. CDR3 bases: TGTGCCAGCAGTTTAGTGTACAGGGAGGACTACGAGCAGTACTTC. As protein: CASSLVYREDYEQYF.

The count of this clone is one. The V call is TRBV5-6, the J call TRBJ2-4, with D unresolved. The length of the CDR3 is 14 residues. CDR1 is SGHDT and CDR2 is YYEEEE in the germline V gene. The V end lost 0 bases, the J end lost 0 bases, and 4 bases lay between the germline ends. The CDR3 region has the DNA TGTGCCAGCAGCTTGGGTTTAGCCAAAAACATTCAGTACTTC. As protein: CASSLGLAKNIQYF.

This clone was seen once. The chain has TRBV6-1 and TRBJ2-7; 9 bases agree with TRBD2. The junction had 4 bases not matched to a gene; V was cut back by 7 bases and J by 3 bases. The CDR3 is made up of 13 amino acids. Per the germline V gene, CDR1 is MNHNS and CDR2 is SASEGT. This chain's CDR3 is CASTGTSNYEQYF. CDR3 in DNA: TGTGCCAGCACCGGGACTAGCAACTACGAGCAGTACTTC.

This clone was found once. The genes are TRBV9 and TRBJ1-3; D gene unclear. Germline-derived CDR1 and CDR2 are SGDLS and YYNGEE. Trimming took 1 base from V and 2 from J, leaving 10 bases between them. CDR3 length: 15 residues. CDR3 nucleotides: TGTGCCAGCAGCGTATCGATCACCCCTGGAAACACCATATATTTT. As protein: CASSVSITPGNTIYF.

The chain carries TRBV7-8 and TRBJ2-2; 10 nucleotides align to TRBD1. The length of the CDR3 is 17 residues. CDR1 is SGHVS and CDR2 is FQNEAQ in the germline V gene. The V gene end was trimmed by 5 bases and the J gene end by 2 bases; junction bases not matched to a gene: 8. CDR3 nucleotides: TGTGCCAGCAGCCTCCCGGGACAGGGGCTCAACACCGGGGAGCTGTTTTTT. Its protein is CASSLPGQGLNTGELFF.

CDR3 loop: CASSVGESGSLLGEQYF. Here the CDR3 DNA reads TGTGCCAGCAGCGTAGGCGAGTCAGGGTCCCTATTAGGCGAGCAGTACTTC. The chain combines TRBV9 with TRBJ2-7; tentative D call: TRBD1 (5 bases). The germline CDR1 and CDR2 sequences are SGDLS and YYNGEE. The length of the CDR3 is 17 residues. V was clipped by 0 bases and J by 6 bases, with 22 bases between them. The whole variable domain, filled in from reference TRBV9 and TRBJ2-7, reads DSGVTQTPKHLITATGQRVTLRCSPRSGDLSVYWYQQSLDQGLQFLIQYYNGEERAKGNILERFSAQQFPDLHSELNLSSLELGDSALYFCASSVGESGSLLGEQYFGPGTRLTVT.